These 17 T cell receptor beta chains were sequenced from one sample in a study of blood T cell repertoires in COVID-19. Sequenced by immunoSEQ multiplex PCR; TCRdb stores in-frame clones only, minus some. Of 150,000 to 170,000 clones in the sample, 70% to 85% are singletons; the top ten hold 0.55% to 0.75%. Sequencing was performed on peripheral blood. Receptors originate from a man in his 60s with COVID-19, enrolled during active disease.

A few counts support this clone. The V and J genes are TRBV12-3 or TRBV12-4 and TRBJ1-1; D is ambiguous. The CDR3 sequence is 13 residues long. Trimming left V 2 bases short and J 3 bases short, with 7 bases between. CDR3 in amino acids: CASSLYSDTEAFF. The CDR3 region has the DNA TGTGCCAGCAGTTTATATAGCGACACTGAAGCTTTCTTT.

This clone was detected only a few times. The chain combines TRBV6-2 or TRBV6-3 with TRBJ2-7; D gene unclear. This CDR3 has 12 amino acids. Trimming cost V 3 bases and J 6 bases, with 9 bases left between them. Looked up from germline, CDR1 is MNHEY and CDR2 is SVGEGT. CDR3: CASSYRLREQYF. The CDR3 bases are TGTGCCAGCAGTTATCGACTGCGCGAGCAGTACTTC.

The V gene is TRBV6-5, the J gene TRBJ2-2; D is undetermined. The CDR3 contains 16 residues. V lost 4 bases, J lost 7 bases, and 19 bases lay in between. Germline V gene lookup returns CDR1 MNHEY and CDR2 SVGAGI. The CDR3 bases are TGTGCCAGCAGTTCCCGCCCCCCGGCGGCCATCGGGGAGCTGTTTTTT. Amino acids: CASSSRPPAAIGELFF.

The chain employs TRBV18 and TRBJ1-2; no reliable D call. The CDR3 contains 13 residues. Germline CDR1 is KGHSH and CDR2 is LQKENI. V was clipped by 0 bases and J by 8 bases, with 10 bases between them. The DNA for the CDR3 is TGTGCCAGCTCACCACCGAGGGAGAGAGGCTACACCTTC. Residues: CASSPPRERGYTF.

This chain joins TRBV15 and TRBJ1-1; possible D gene TRBD1, 6 bases. CDR3 length equals 18 residues. Germline V gene sequence: CDR1 LNHNV, CDR2 YYDKDF (reference sequence). V lost 1 base to trimming and J lost 0 bases, with 18 bases between them. The CDR3 region has the DNA TGTGCCACCAGCAGAGCTTCCGACAGGCGGAGCGTGAACACTGAAGCTTTCTTT. Its protein product is CATSRASDRRSVNTEAFF.

The chain joins TRBV5-8 to TRBJ2-7; perhaps TRBD1 as D (6 bases). Germline V CDR1 and CDR2: SGHTS, YDEGEE. The CDR3 runs 16 residues. Trimming shortened V by 0 bases and J by 3 bases, and 16 bases separated the two germline ends. The DNA of the CDR3 is TGTGCCAGCAGCTTGGCCTCAGGGGCGATAGGCTACGAGCAGTACTTC. Its translation is CASSLASGAIGYEQYF.

This chain links TRBV9 with TRBJ1-4; D remains ambiguous. The length of the CDR3 is 14 residues. CDR1 is SGDLS, CDR2 YYNGEE, per germline. Trimming shortened V by 3 bases and J by 0 bases, and 6 bases separated the two germline ends. CDR3 DNA sequence: TGTGCCAGCAGCGGGGCAACAACTAATGAAAAACTGTTTTTT. This translates into CASSGATTNEKLFF. The full variable domain, its missing parts supplied by reference TRBV9 and TRBJ1-4, is DSGVTQTPKHLITATGQRVTLRCSPRSGDLSVYWYQQSLDQGLQFLIQYYNGEERAKGNILERFSAQQFPDLHSELNLSSLELGDSALYFCASSGATTNEKLFFGSGTQLSVL.

This clone showed up just once. J is TRBJ2-5 and V is TRBV6-2 or TRBV6-3, with 11 positions matching TRBD1. The V gene end was trimmed by 6 bases and the J gene end by 1 base; junction bases not matched to a gene: 4. CDR1 MNHEY and CDR2 SVGEGT come from the germline V gene. This CDR3 is built from 15 residues. The CDR3 loop is CASRPGTGGQETQYF. The CDR3 DNA is TGTGCCAGCAGACCTGGGACAGGGGGCCAAGAGACCCAGTACTTC.

The rearrangement joins TRBV19 to TRBJ1-5; 7 bases match TRBD1. Trimming removed 6 bases from V and 1 base from J; junction bases left unmatched: 9. Germline CDR1 LNHDA, CDR2 SQIVND (reference sequence). The CDR3 consists of 16 residues. CDR3 loop: CASRPTGMVSNQPQHF. As DNA, the CDR3 is TGTGCCAGTAGGCCGACAGGGATGGTCAGCAATCAGCCCCAGCATTTT.

The chain joins TRBV7-9 to TRBJ1-5; D remains unclear. V dropped 5 bases and J dropped 9 bases, with 14 bases sitting between them. This CDR3 is 13 amino acids long. The germline gives CDR1 SEHNR, CDR2 FQNEAQ (reference sequence). CDR3 in amino acids: CASSPGEFSPQHF. CDR3 in DNA: TGTGCCAGCAGCCCCGGGGAGTTTTCGCCCCAGCATTTT.

The CDR3 loop is CASSPSLAGGTDTQYF. The CDR3 DNA sequence: TGTGCCAGCTCACCCTCTCTAGCGGGGGGCACAGATACGCAGTATTTT. V gene TRBV18 combines with J gene TRBJ2-3, with 10 bases aligning to TRBD2. V gave up 3 bases and J gave up 1 base; unmatched junction bases: 4. This CDR3 contains 16 residues. Germline loops: CDR1 KGHSH, CDR2 LQKENI.

The V call is TRBV7-6, the J call TRBJ2-2; 8 bases line up with TRBD2. The germline V gene encodes CDR1 SGHVS and CDR2 FNYEAQ. There are 17 residues in the CDR3. J lost 4 bases, V lost 1 base, and 8 bases had no gene match. This chain's CDR3 is CASSLEGGRRGTGELFF. The CDR3 DNA follows: TGTGCCAGCAGCTTAGAAGGCGGGAGGCGGGGCACCGGGGAGCTGTTTTTT. Filled out from reference TRBV7-6 and TRBJ2-2, the complete variable domain reads GAGVSQSPRYKVTKRGQDVALRCDPISGHVSLYWYRQALGQGPEFLTYFNYEAQQDKSGLPNDRFSAERPEGSISTLTIQRTEQRDSAMYRCASSLEGGRRGTGELFFGEGSRLTVL.

The J gene is TRBJ1-6, the V gene TRBV27; D may be TRBD1 (5 bases). The CDR3 is 18 amino acids. Trimming stripped 7 bases from V and 9 bases from J, with 28 bases between. Germline V gene data show CDR1 as MNHEY and CDR2 as SMNVEV (reference sequence). The CDR3 region is CASKQPGLNLGSGSPLHF. DNA of the CDR3: TGTGCCAGCAAACAACCGGGACTCAACCTTGGTTCGGGTTCACCCCTCCACTTT.

The chain has TRBV5-8 and TRBJ1-3; D is undetermined. V dropped 2 bases and J dropped 0 bases, with 9 bases sitting between them. This CDR3 region has 15 residues. CDR1 and CDR2 from the germline V gene are SGHTS and YDEGEE. CDR3: CASSFSVLSGNTIYF. CDR3 in DNA: TGTGCCAGCAGCTTTTCGGTGCTCTCTGGAAACACCATATATTTT.

With regard to this clone: At one boundary the junction diverges from the germline segment, which might be a read error. CDR3: CASREEGVTRTDTQYF. CDR3 coding DNA: TGTGCCAGCAGGGAAGAAGGGGTAACTCGAACAGATACGCAGTATTTT. The chain employs TRBV6-1 and TRBJ2-3; a weak D match, TRBD1 (5 bases). CDR1 is MNHNS and CDR2 is SASEGT in the germline V gene. CDR3 length: 16 amino acids.

The rearrangement uses TRBV7-2 and TRBJ2-7, with TRBD2 matching 8 bases. This CDR3 spans 14 amino acids. Germline V lookup: CDR1 SGHTA, CDR2 FQGNSA. Trimming took 5 bases from V and 4 from J; bases not matched to a gene: 7. The CDR3 region is CASSPLAGQYEQYF. The CDR3 DNA reads as TGTGCCAGCAGCCCGCTAGCGGGTCAATACGAGCAGTACTTC. Together with reference TRBV7-2 and TRBJ2-7, the CDR3 gives the full variable domain: GAGVSQSPSNKVTEKGKDVELRCDPISGHTALYWYRQSLGQGLEFLIYFQGNSAPDKSGLPSDRFSAERTGGSVSTLTIQRTQQEDSAVYLCASSPLAGQYEQYFGPGTRLTVT.

Ten or more counts support this clone. The V call is TRBV29-1, the J call TRBJ1-2, with TRBD1 identical over 11 bases. Germline lookup yields CDR1 SQVTM and CDR2 ANQGSEA. The V segment lost 7 bases and the J segment 4 bases; nucleotides outside the gene matches: 11. This CDR3 contains 15 residues. DNA of the CDR3: TGCAGCGCTGACGGGACAGGGGGAAGTCGCTATGGCTACACCTTC. It codes for CSADGTGGSRYGYTF.